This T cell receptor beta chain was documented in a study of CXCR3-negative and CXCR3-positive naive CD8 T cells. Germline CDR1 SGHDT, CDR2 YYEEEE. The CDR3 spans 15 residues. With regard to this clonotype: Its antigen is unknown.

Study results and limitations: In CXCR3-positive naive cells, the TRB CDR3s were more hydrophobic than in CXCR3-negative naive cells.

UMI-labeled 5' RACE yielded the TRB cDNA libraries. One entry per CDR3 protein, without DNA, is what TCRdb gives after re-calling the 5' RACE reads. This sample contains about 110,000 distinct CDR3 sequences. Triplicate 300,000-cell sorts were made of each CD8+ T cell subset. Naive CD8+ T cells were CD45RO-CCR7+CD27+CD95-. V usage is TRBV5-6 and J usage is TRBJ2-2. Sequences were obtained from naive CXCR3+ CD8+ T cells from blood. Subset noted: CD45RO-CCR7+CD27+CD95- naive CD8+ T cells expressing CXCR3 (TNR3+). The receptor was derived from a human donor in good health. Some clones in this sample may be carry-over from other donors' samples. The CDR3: CASSLWSANTGELFF.